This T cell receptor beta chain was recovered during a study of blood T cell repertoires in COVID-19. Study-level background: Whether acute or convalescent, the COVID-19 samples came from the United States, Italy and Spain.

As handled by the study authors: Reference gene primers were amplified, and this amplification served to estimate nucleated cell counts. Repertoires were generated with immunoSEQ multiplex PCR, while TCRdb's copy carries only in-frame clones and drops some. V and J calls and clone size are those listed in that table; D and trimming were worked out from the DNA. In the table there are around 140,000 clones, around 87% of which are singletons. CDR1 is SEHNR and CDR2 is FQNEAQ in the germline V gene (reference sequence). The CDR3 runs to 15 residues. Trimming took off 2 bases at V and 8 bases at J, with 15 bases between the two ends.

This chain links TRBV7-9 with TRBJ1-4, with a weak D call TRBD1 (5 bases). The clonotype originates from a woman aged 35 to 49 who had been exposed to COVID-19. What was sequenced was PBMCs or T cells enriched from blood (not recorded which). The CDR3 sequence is CASSLPQGGYEKLFF. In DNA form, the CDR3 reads TGTGCCAGCAGCTTACCCCAGGGCGGATACGAAAAACTGTTTTTT.